Each of the 18 T cell receptor beta chains below was sequenced from the same sample in a study of blood T cell repertoires in COVID-19. Assay used: immunoSEQ multiplex PCR; TCRdb lists only in-frame clones, some missing. This sample has 300,000 to 450,000 clones, with roughly 86% found just once. The sample consisted of peripheral blood. The source is a woman in her 30s with COVID-19, enrolled during active disease.

The table lists this clone with a count of one. V gene TRBV4-2 combines with J gene TRBJ2-6; 11 nucleotides match TRBD1. Per the germline V gene, CDR1 is LGHNA and CDR2 is YNFKEQ. The CDR3 covers 17 residues. V was clipped by 4 bases and J by 2 bases; unmatched bases: 4. This CDR3 is CASSPGQGDPGANVLTF. The DNA for the CDR3 is TGTGCCAGCAGCCCGGGACAGGGGGACCCTGGGGCCAACGTCCTGACTTTC.

The chain joins TRBV4-3 to TRBJ1-5; 8 positions agree with TRBD1. V gave up 5 bases and J gave up 9 bases; unmatched junction bases: 9. The CDR3 runs to 14 residues. Germline V gene lookup returns CDR1 LGHNA and CDR2 YSLEER. CDR3: CASSTRDRSSPQHF. In DNA form, the CDR3 reads TGCGCCAGCAGCACTCGGGACAGGTCTTCGCCCCAGCATTTT.

The chain couples TRBV5-1 to TRBJ2-2; TRBD2 matches 8 bases. Trimming took 0 bases from V and 3 from J; bases not matched to a gene: 1. The CDR3 is 15 amino acids. CDR1 is SGHRS and CDR2 is YFSETQ in the germline V gene. The CDR3 DNA reads TGCGCCAGCAGCTTGGTCGGGAGGGACACCGGGGAGCTGTTTTTT. Encoded protein: CASSLVGRDTGELFF.

The sample holds one count of this clone. The chain carries TRBV24-1 and TRBJ2-7; possible D gene TRBD2, 5 bases. Per germline, CDR1 KGHDR and CDR2 SFDVKD. The V end was cut by 4 bases, the J end by 0 bases, with 15 bases between. The CDR3 is 16 amino acids. This CDR3 is CATSDPGSHLSYEQYF. CDR3 bases: TGTGCCACCAGTGACCCGGGATCCCATCTCTCCTACGAGCAGTACTTC.

This sequence joins TRBV25-1 and TRBJ2-3; no clear D. The germline V and J ends were trimmed by 2 bases and 3 bases, with 9 bases remaining between them. Germline CDR1 and CDR2: MGHDK and SYGVNS. The CDR3 consists of 14 residues. As DNA, the CDR3 is TGTGCCAGCAGTGAAACTGTTTGGACAGATACGCAGTATTTT. The encoded protein is CASSETVWTDTQYF.

This chain links TRBV7-9 with TRBJ2-1; 7 bases are shared with TRBD1. The germline gives CDR1 SEHNR, CDR2 FQNEAQ (reference sequence). Unmatched junction bases numbered 12, after V lost 6 bases and J lost 7 bases. The CDR3 has 15 amino acids. CDR3 sequence reads: CASSLETDRLNEQFF. CDR3 sequence (DNA): TGTGCCAGCAGTCTCGAGACGGACAGGCTTAATGAGCAGTTCTTC.

Turning to this clone: The same CDR3 also results from other DNA sequences found in this sample. The chain combines TRBV28 with TRBJ1-2; 9 bases match TRBD1. In germline, CDR1 is MDHEN, CDR2 SYDVKM. This CDR3 has 14 residues. With 6 bases clipped from V and 4 bases from J, the junction kept 6 bases outside the gene matches. CDR3 nucleotide sequence: TGTGCCAGCAGGTCTCCGGGACAGGGCTATGGCTACACCTTC. This gives the protein CASRSPGQGYGYTF.

A few counts support this clone. V and J are TRBV2 and TRBJ2-2, with 7 nucleotides matching TRBD1. This CDR3 comprises 14 residues. The ends lost 6 bases at V and 6 bases at J; junction bases unmatched: 7. Germline CDR1 SNHLY, CDR2 FYNNEI. The CDR3 reads CASRGTGAAGELFF. The CDR3 DNA reads TGTGCCAGCAGAGGAACAGGGGCGGCCGGGGAGCTGTTTTTT. Looking up the rest from reference TRBV2 and TRBJ2-2 gives the full variable domain: EPEVTQTPSHQVTQMGQEVILRCVPISNHLYFYWYRQILGQKVEFLVSFYNNEISEKSEIFDDQFSVERPDGSNFTLKIRSTKLEDSAMYFCASRGTGAAGELFFGEGSRLTVL.

The rearrangement uses TRBV23-1 and TRBJ2-5; D ambiguous. TRBV23-1 is annotated as an ORF whose role is uncertain. This CDR3 contains 14 residues. Trimming removed 0 bases at V and 6 bases at J, with 11 bases between. CDR3 protein: CASSQSPRWKTQYF. CDR3 nucleotides: TGCGCCAGCAGTCAATCGCCCAGGTGGAAGACCCAGTACTTC.

This chain joins TRBV6-2 or TRBV6-3 and TRBJ2-3, with D possibly being TRBD2 (6 bases). The CDR3 contains 18 residues. Germline V CDR1 and CDR2: MNHEY, SVGEGT. Trimming stripped 2 bases from V and 1 base from J, with 19 bases between. CDR3 region: CASSYPGVLLTRTDTQYF. The CDR3 DNA follows: TGTGCCAGCAGTTACCCGGGGGTTCTTCTGACCCGCACAGATACGCAGTATTTT.

The chain joins TRBV27 to TRBJ2-1, with 9 bases that match TRBD2. After removal of 5 bases from V and 8 bases from J, the junction contained 7 bases not matched to a gene. Germline V lookup: CDR1 MNHEY, CDR2 SMNVEV (reference sequence). The CDR3 consists of 14 residues. Here the CDR3 DNA reads TGTGCCAGCAGTAGGGGACTAGCACGGGATGAGCAGTTCTTC. Its protein is CASSRGLARDEQFF.

V is TRBV10-3 and J is TRBJ1-2, with 8 bases matching TRBD1. After removal of 7 bases from V and 1 base from J, the junction contained 5 bases not matched to a gene. Germline lookup yields CDR1 ENHRY and CDR2 SYGVKD. The CDR3 is 14 residues long. CDR3 in amino acids: CAITPGQDNYGYTF. The DNA for the CDR3 is TGTGCCATCACTCCGGGACAGGATAACTATGGCTACACCTTC.

The gene calls are TRBV6-5 and TRBJ2-1; D is possibly TRBD1 (8 bases). Trimming took off 2 bases at V and 8 bases at J, with 13 bases between the two ends. CDR1 MNHEY and CDR2 SVGAGI come from the germline V gene. CDR3 length: 14 amino acids. The CDR3 loop is CASSYRTGRDEQFF. DNA for the CDR3: TGTGCCAGCAGTTACCGGACAGGGAGGGATGAGCAGTTCTTC.

The chain has TRBV2 and TRBJ1-5; D possibly corresponds to TRBD1 (5 bases). The V end was cut by 8 bases, the J end by 3 bases, with 8 bases between. The CDR3 length is 12 residues. Looked up from germline, CDR1 is SNHLY and CDR2 is FYNNEI. The CDR3 DNA follows: TGTGCCAGCGGGGCAGACAATCAGCCCCAGCATTTT. Translated: CASGADNQPQHF.

V and J are TRBV27 and TRBJ2-7; 10 positions agree with TRBD1. The CDR3 loop spans 14 amino acids. After removal of 3 bases from V and 9 bases from J, the junction contained 8 bases not matched to a gene. Looked up from germline, CDR1 is MNHEY and CDR2 is SMNVEV (reference sequence). As DNA, the CDR3 is TGTGCCAGCAGTTTGGGACAGGGGAGTGTGGGGCAGTACTTC. Translated: CASSLGQGSVGQYF.

The CDR3 protein is CATSRPAGVEQYF. For the CDR3, the DNA is TGTGCCACCAGCAGACCAGCGGGAGTCGAGCAGTACTTC. V is TRBV15 and J is TRBJ2-7, with 8 positions matching TRBD2. Germline V lookup: CDR1 LNHNV, CDR2 YYDKDF (reference sequence). With 2 bases clipped from V and 6 bases from J, the junction kept 3 bases outside the gene matches. The CDR3 has 13 residues.

This clone was detected only once. The CDR3 DNA reads TGTGCCAGCAGGTTCAACGGCCAGGCTAATGAAAAACTGTTTTTT. It is translated as CASRFNGQANEKLFF. This chain uses TRBV6-5 with TRBJ1-4, with D uncertain. The CDR3 is 15 residues long. With 6 bases removed from V and 3 bases from J, the gap between germline ends came to 14 bases. Germline values: CDR1 MNHEY, CDR2 SVGAGI.

V is TRBV5-5 and J is TRBJ2-2; TRBD2 matches at 10 bases. Germline CDR1 is SGHKS and CDR2 is YYEKEE (reference sequence). The CDR3 length is 19 residues. Trimming cost V 4 bases and J 0 bases; bases outside gene matches: 12. CDR3 region: CASSAPPGLALANTGELFF. In DNA, the CDR3 is TGTGCCAGCAGCGCCCCTCCGGGACTAGCGCTAGCGAACACCGGGGAGCTGTTTTTT.